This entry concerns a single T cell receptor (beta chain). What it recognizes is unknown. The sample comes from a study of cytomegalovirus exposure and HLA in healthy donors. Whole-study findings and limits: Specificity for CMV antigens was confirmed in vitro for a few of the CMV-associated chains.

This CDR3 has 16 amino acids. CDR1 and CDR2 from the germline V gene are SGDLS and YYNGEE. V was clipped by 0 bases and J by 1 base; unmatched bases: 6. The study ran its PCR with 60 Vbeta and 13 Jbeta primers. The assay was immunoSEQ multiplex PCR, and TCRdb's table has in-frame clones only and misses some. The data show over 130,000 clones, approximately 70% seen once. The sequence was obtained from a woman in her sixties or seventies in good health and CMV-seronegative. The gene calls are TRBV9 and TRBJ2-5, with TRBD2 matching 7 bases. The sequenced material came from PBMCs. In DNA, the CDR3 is TGTGCCAGCAGCGTAGCGGCGGGAGTGCTCCAAGAGACCCAGTACTTC. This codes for CASSVAAGVLQETQYF.